The T cell receptor beta chain described here comes from a study of blood T cell repertoires in COVID-19. As for the study in general: The United States, Italy and Spain supplied acute and convalescent COVID-19 samples.

Method: immunoSEQ multiplex PCR; TCRdb's copy keeps in-frame clones and lacks some. Among just over 90,000 clones listed, roughly 90% were seen once. Trimming stripped 0 bases from V and 3 bases from J, with 9 bases between. Germline CDR1 is SGHKS and CDR2 is YYEKEE (reference sequence). This CDR3 is built from 14 residues. The chain links TRBV5-5 to TRBJ2-5; D remains unclear. This TCR was sampled from a woman of 80 years or more with acute or convalescent COVID-19. Specimen: peripheral blood. CDR3 in DNA: TGTGCCAGCAGCTTGGTGGTCAGGAAAGAGACCCAGTACTTC. Protein product: CASSLVVRKETQYF.